The 18 T cell receptor beta chains reported below all come from one sample, sequenced in a study of T cell responses to AZD1222 COVID-19 vaccine. Repertoires were generated with immunoSEQ multiplex PCR, while TCRdb's copy carries only in-frame clones and drops some. The table includes about 160,000 clones, about nine tenths detected once. The source was peripheral blood, collected on day 0 of AZD1222 vaccination. All receptors come from an adult in good health.

A single count supports this clone. This chain connects TRBV12-5 to TRBJ1-1; TRBD1 matches 12 bases. Trimming removed 4 bases from V and 4 bases from J; junction bases left unmatched: 13. The CDR3 covers 18 residues. Looked up from germline, CDR1 is LGHNT and CDR2 is FRNRAP. CDR3 DNA: TGTGCTAGTGGTTCCGTACACGGGACAGGGGGCGGGTTCACTGAAGCTTTCTTT. This codes for CASGSVHGTGGGFTEAFF. Looking up the rest from reference TRBV12-5 and TRBJ1-1 gives the full variable domain: DARVTQTPRHKVTEMGQEVTMRCQPILGHNTVFWYRQTMMQGLELLAYFRNRAPLDDSGMPKDRFSAEMPDATLATLKIQPSEPRDSAVYFCASGSVHGTGGGFTEAFFGQGTRLTVV.

This clone was seen a few times. CDR3 sequence reads: CASSQGRENSPLHF. DNA of the CDR3: TGTGCCAGCAGCCAAGGACGAGAGAATTCACCCCTCCACTTT. The gene calls are TRBV14 and TRBJ1-6; D unclear. This CDR3 region has 14 residues. Germline lookup yields CDR1 SGHDN and CDR2 FVKESK. Trimming shortened V by 1 base and J by 7 bases, and 8 bases separated the two germline ends.

This chain links TRBV28 with TRBJ2-7; 10 bases line up with TRBD1. This CDR3 has 15 residues. Trimming at V came to 3 bases and at J to 2 bases, leaving 4 bases not matched to a gene. CDR1 MDHEN and CDR2 SYDVKM come from the germline V gene. The CDR3 loop reads CASSLIGQGAYEQYF. The CDR3 bases are TGTGCCAGCAGTTTGATAGGACAGGGGGCCTACGAGCAGTACTTC.

The V and J genes are TRBV11-2 and TRBJ1-1, with a tentative D call TRBD1 (6 bases). CDR1 SGHAT and CDR2 FQNNGV come from the germline V gene. Trimming took off 2 bases at V and 4 bases at J, with 11 bases between the two ends. The CDR3 is 14 residues long. The CDR3 region has the DNA TGTGCCAGCAGCTTAACTCGGACAGTCACTGAAGCTTTCTTT. Its protein product is CASSLTRTVTEAFF.

This clone was seen a single time. The chain is built from TRBV10-3 and TRBJ1-5, with D maybe TRBD1 (5 bases). Germline CDR1 and CDR2: ENHRY and SYGVKD. The CDR3 runs to 16 residues. V was trimmed by 3 bases and J by 2 bases, leaving 14 bases between them. The CDR3 reads CAISDPDLGGNQPQHF. CDR3 coding DNA: TGTGCCATCAGTGACCCGGACCTAGGGGGCAATCAGCCCCAGCATTTT.

CDR3 nucleotides: TGTGCCTGGCGGAAAGGCTCCAAGAACACTGAAGCTTTCTTT. Amino acid sequence: CAWRKGSKNTEAFF. The chain combines TRBV30 with TRBJ1-1, with D uncertain. V lost 5 bases and J 1 base, leaving 14 bases between the germline ends. CDR1 GTSNPN and CDR2 SVGIG come from the germline V gene (reference sequence). This CDR3 comprises 14 residues.

This chain connects TRBV4-2 to TRBJ1-2, with D unclear. The germline gives CDR1 LGHNA, CDR2 YNFKEQ. Trimming cost V 4 bases and J 2 bases, with 11 bases left between them. This CDR3 comprises 14 residues. The CDR3 nucleotides are TGTGCCAGCAGCCCCTTGGACGGGAACTATGGCTACACCTTC. Translating gives CASSPLDGNYGYTF.

The chain employs TRBV4-1 and TRBJ2-1, with D tentatively TRBD1 or TRBD2 (6 bases each). The CDR3 has 17 residues. Trimming cost V 0 bases and J 3 bases, with 15 bases left between them. Germline CDR1 is MGHRA and CDR2 is YSYEKL. The CDR3 DNA follows: TGCGCCAGCAGCCAAGAAACGGGGGACACCTTCTACAATGAGCAGTTCTTC. Its protein is CASSQETGDTFYNEQFF.

The chain joins TRBV10-3 to TRBJ2-3; either TRBD1 or TRBD2 may supply D (5 bases each). Germline V CDR1 and CDR2: ENHRY, SYGVKD. The CDR3 length is 13 residues. The V end lost 3 bases, the J end lost 3 bases, and 7 bases lay between the germline ends. The CDR3 loop is CAISDGGTDTQYF. The CDR3 DNA follows: TGTGCCATCAGTGATGGGGGAACAGATACGCAGTATTTT.

The rearrangement uses TRBV20-1 and TRBJ2-3, with 11 positions matching TRBD2. Germline values: CDR1 DFQATT, CDR2 SNEGSKA (reference sequence). V was clipped by 3 bases and J by 6 bases; unmatched bases: 11. CDR3 length equals 16 residues. DNA of the CDR3: TGCAGTGCTAGTCTAATAACTAGCGGGAGAATGGATACGCAGTATTTT. Translation gives CSASLITSGRMDTQYF.

V gene TRBV9 combines with J gene TRBJ1-1; no clear D. CDR3 length equals 15 residues. Germline V gene sequence: CDR1 SGDLS, CDR2 YYNGEE. Trimming removed 4 bases from V and 5 bases from J, with 18 bases in between. The CDR3 DNA is TGTGCCAGCAGCATCCGACCGGGAAGTGGGACTGAAGCTTTCTTT. This translates into CASSIRPGSGTEAFF.

The V gene is TRBV7-8, the J gene TRBJ1-5, with D hard to call. The CDR3 totals 13 residues. V was trimmed by 3 bases and J by 2 bases, leaving 5 bases between them. CDR1 is SGHVS and CDR2 is FQNEAQ in the germline V gene. The CDR3 DNA sequence: TGTGCCAGCAGCTTCTGGGGCAATCAGCCCCAGCATTTT. As protein: CASSFWGNQPQHF.

This chain connects TRBV2 to TRBJ2-3, with a possible D match to TRBD1 (6 bases). Germline V gives CDR1 SNHLY, CDR2 FYNNEI. The CDR3 extends over 13 amino acids. V lost 6 bases and J lost 4, with 11 bases in between. The CDR3 spells CASSLGQSDTQYF. DNA of the CDR3: TGTGCCAGCAGCCTAGGACAGTCAGATACGCAGTATTTT. The whole variable domain, filled in from reference TRBV2 and TRBJ2-3, reads EPEVTQTPSHQVTQMGQEVILRCVPISNHLYFYWYRQILGQKVEFLVSFYNNEISEKSEIFDDQFSVERPDGSNFTLKIRSTKLEDSAMYFCASSLGQSDTQYFGPGTRLTVL.

The chain joins TRBV7-6 to TRBJ1-2; 9 bases fit TRBD1. The germline V gene encodes CDR1 SGHVS and CDR2 FNYEAQ. The CDR3 length is 15 residues. With V trimmed by 2 bases and J by 7 bases, 8 bases remained unmatched. CDR3 sequence: CASSLNTGGEGGYTF. Here the CDR3 DNA reads TGTGCCAGCAGCTTAAATACAGGGGGCGAAGGTGGCTACACCTTC.

The J gene is TRBJ2-7, the V gene TRBV2; 7 bases are shared with TRBD1. The CDR3 spans 16 residues. Germline V gene lookup returns CDR1 SNHLY and CDR2 FYNNEI. Trimming removed 4 bases from V and 3 bases from J; junction bases left unmatched: 12. The CDR3 DNA reads TGTGCCAGCAGTGTCCTGACAGGGCGGGCCCTCTACGAGCAGTACTTC. Its translation is CASSVLTGRALYEQYF.

The rearrangement joins TRBV10-3 to TRBJ1-2, with D perhaps TRBD1 (6 bases). The CDR3 is 14 amino acids. Germline CDR1 ENHRY, CDR2 SYGVKD. The V end was cut by 3 bases, the J end by 7 bases, with 15 bases between. DNA for the CDR3: TGTGCCATCAGTGACCCCAAGGAGGGGGTTGGCTACACCTTC. This sequence encodes CAISDPKEGVGYTF.

Only a few counts were recorded for this clone. This chain connects TRBV9 to TRBJ1-4; D perhaps matches TRBD1 (5 bases). Germline CDR1 reads SGDLS; CDR2 reads YYNGEE. CDR3 size: 15 residues. Trimming removed 2 bases at V and 3 bases at J, with 11 bases between. The CDR3 bases are TGTGCCAGCAGCGTTGGGGGTCGAGCTAATGAAAAACTGTTTTTT. It codes for CASSVGGRANEKLFF. The full variable domain, completed using reference TRBV9 and TRBJ1-4, is DSGVTQTPKHLITATGQRVTLRCSPRSGDLSVYWYQQSLDQGLQFLIQYYNGEERAKGNILERFSAQQFPDLHSELNLSSLELGDSALYFCASSVGGRANEKLFFGSGTQLSVL.

This chain connects TRBV27 to TRBJ1-1; D unclear. This CDR3 contains 14 residues. Germline loops: CDR1 MNHEY, CDR2 SMNVEV (reference sequence). Trimming stripped 5 bases from V and 1 base from J, with 11 bases between. The CDR3 nucleotides are TGTGCCAGCAGTCTTGTGGGTGGGAACACTGAAGCTTTCTTT. Its protein is CASSLVGGNTEAFF.